The 7 T cell receptor beta chains below all came from one sample that was sequenced in a study of immune cell composition in non-small cell lung cancer. The normal lung sample lay at least 3 cm, and maximally far, from the tumour. The protocol was immunoSEQ multiplex PCR, while the TCRdb copy is restricted to in-frame clones and leaves out a portion. This table holds under 4,500 clones, under 80% found once. The sequenced sample consisted of non-adjacent lung tissue. The receptors originated from a human donor with non-small cell lung cancer.

The chain carries TRBV5-6 and TRBJ1-2; 7 bases are a match to TRBD1. The CDR3 has 14 amino acids. The ends lost 1 base at V and 5 bases at J; junction bases unmatched: 5. Per the germline V gene, CDR1 is SGHDT and CDR2 is YYEEEE. CDR3 sequence reads: CASSLTGVVYGYTF. For the CDR3, the DNA is TGTGCCAGCAGCTTGACAGGGGTTGTGTATGGCTACACCTTC.

This chain joins TRBV5-1 and TRBJ1-1; maybe TRBD1 (5 bases). This CDR3 contains 14 residues. Trimming took 5 bases from V and 1 from J, leaving 12 bases between them. The V gene's germline CDR1 is SGHRS and CDR2 YFSETQ. CDR3 DNA: TGCGCCAGCAGAGGGGTCGGTGGGAACACTGAAGCTTTCTTT. Translation gives CASRGVGGNTEAFF.

There are a few counts of this clone. V usage is TRBV30 and J usage is TRBJ1-6; 7 positions match TRBD1. The CDR3 runs to 15 residues. The J segment lost 3 bases and the V segment lost 4 bases, leaving 6 bases of the junction unmatched. CDR1 is GTSNPN, CDR2 SVGIG, per germline (reference sequence). The CDR3 region has the DNA TGTGCCTGGATAAAACGACAGGGCTATAATTCACCCCTCCACTTT. Translated, it gives CAWIKRQGYNSPLHF.

The V gene is TRBV7-9, the J gene TRBJ1-2; D may be TRBD1 (5 bases). The CDR3 consists of 15 residues. The V gene lost 5 bases and the J gene lost 7 bases, with 20 bases spanning the gap. Germline V gives CDR1 SEHNR, CDR2 FQNEAQ (reference sequence). CDR3 region: CASSRSGGRTFGYTF. The CDR3 nucleotides are TGTGCCAGCAGCCGATCCGGGGGTCGAACCTTTGGCTACACCTTC.

With regard to this clone: One junction end disagrees with the germline gene, perhaps due to a read error. The chain joins TRBV10-3 to TRBJ2-3; 14 positions match TRBD2. The germline gives CDR1 ENHRY, CDR2 SYGVKD. The length of the CDR3 is 16 residues. CDR3 bases: TGTGCCATCAGTGACGGGACTAGCGGGAGCATAGATACGCAGTATTTT. It yields the protein CAISDGTSGSIDTQYF.

This clone was recorded only once. This chain joins TRBV19 and TRBJ1-2; 7 bases agree with TRBD1. Trimming cost V 8 bases and J 6 bases; bases outside gene matches: 9. Germline CDR1 LNHDA, CDR2 SQIVND (reference sequence). The CDR3 is made up of 13 amino acids. CDR3 loop: CASRFDRVHGYTF. Here the CDR3 DNA reads TGTGCCAGTCGCTTTGACAGGGTCCATGGCTACACCTTC.

The chain couples TRBV2 to TRBJ1-6; 7 bases are a match to TRBD1. Germline V gene lookup returns CDR1 SNHLY and CDR2 FYNNEI. V shed 0 bases and J 6 bases; nucleotides not matched to a gene: 2. CDR3 size: 15 residues. As DNA, the CDR3 is TGTGCCAGCAGTGAAGCAGGGGGCGGTAATTCACCCCTCCACTTT. Its translation is CASSEAGGGNSPLHF. Combining the CDR3 with reference TRBV2 and TRBJ1-6 gives the whole variable domain EPEVTQTPSHQVTQMGQEVILRCVPISNHLYFYWYRQILGQKVEFLVSFYNNEISEKSEIFDDQFSVERPDGSNFTLKIRSTKLEDSAMYFCASSEAGGGNSPLHFGNGTRLTVT.